This entry concerns a single T cell receptor beta chain. The sample belongs to a study of Ad26.COV2.S vaccination and SARS-CoV-2 variants. Treatment here: around 19 received Ad26.COV2.S at low or high dose, single or two shots; 5 received placebo; per-sample allocation not given. Repertoires come from day 63 after the first vaccine or placebo injection. Repertoires were generated with immunoSEQ multiplex PCR, while TCRdb's copy carries only in-frame clones and drops some. The sample lists hundreds of thousands of clones, about 88% occurring once. The sequenced sample was peripheral blood, obtained in a trial of Ad26.COV2.S vaccine versus placebo. This receptor was identified in a person between 18 and 60 years old who received the Ad26.COV2.S COVID-19 vaccine or a placebo.

The CDR3 region has the DNA TGTGCCAGCAGCCCAGAAGGTCTACTCACAGATACGCAGTATTTT. Translating it yields CASSPEGLLTDTQYF. The gene calls are TRBV14 and TRBJ2-3; D not resolved. Trimming removed 4 bases at V and 2 bases at J, with 13 bases between. Germline V gives CDR1 SGHDN, CDR2 FVKESK. The CDR3 sequence is 15 residues long. Full variable domain (outside the CDR3, taken from reference TRBV14 and TRBJ2-3): EAGVTQFPSHSVIEKGQTVTLRCDPISGHDNLYWYRRVMGKEIKFLLHFVKESKQDESGMPNNRFLAERTGGTYSTLKVQPAELEDSGVYFCASSPEGLLTDTQYFGPGTRLTVL.